This T cell receptor (beta chain) was identified during a study of T-cell reconstitution after alpha-beta-depleted transplantation in children. Unique molecular identifiers were built into the TCRbeta library. TCRdb used MiXCR to reprocess the PCR reads, holding one entry per CDR3 protein. The table lists about 500,000 distinct CDR3 sequences, 30% to 35% of them singletons. The clonotype originates from a human donor who donated a stem cell graft to a child with aplastic anemia. This specimen consisted of PBMCs from the stem cell graft donor, obtained from the stem cell graft.

CDR3 sequence reads: CASSPDRKGPTVDYEQYF. The DNA of the CDR3 is TGTGCCAGCAGCCCAGATCGAAAAGGACCGACAGTAGACTACGAGCAGTACTTC. The V gene is TRBV6-1, the J gene TRBJ2-7; D might be TRBD1 (5 bases). The V gene lost 6 bases and the J gene lost 3 bases, with 27 bases spanning the gap. Germline CDR1 MNHNS, CDR2 SASEGT. This CDR3 has 18 amino acids.